This entry concerns a single T cell receptor beta chain. Antigen unknown. These data belong to a study of T cell responses to AZD1222 COVID-19 vaccine. Notes on the study in general: Two AZD1222 administrations were followed by greater Spike-specific TCR breadth and depth. The study reported that nearly half of spike-specific TCRs target unmutated variant regions. Seropositivity was recorded at baseline in only 6 or 7 AZD1222 recipients. Clonal diversity was possibly underestimated, and white British individuals and females predominated among donors.

Assay: immunoSEQ multiplex PCR; the TCRdb copy retains only in-frame clones and omits some. This sample has 170,000 or so clones, with around 87% found just once. Germline CDR1 MDHEN, CDR2 SYDVKM. V was pared by 7 bases and J by 0 bases, with 8 bases of the junction left unmatched. CDR3 length: 17 residues. The V call is TRBV28, the J call TRBJ2-6; TRBD2 matches at 8 bases. This material consisted of peripheral blood, taken on day 0 of AZD1222 vaccination. This clonotype was sampled from an adult in good health. CDR3 in amino acids: CASTGLAGLSGANVLTF. In nucleotides, the CDR3 is TGTGCCAGCACCGGGCTAGCGGGCCTCTCTGGGGCCAACGTCCTGACTTTC.